The 13 T cell receptor beta chains presented below share a single source sample, sequenced in a study of blood T cells in healthy people across ages. Sample-barcoded 5' priming and a J-beta primer mix drove a second PCR of about 6 to 12 cycles. TCRdb used MiXCR to reprocess the 5' RACE reads, holding one entry per CDR3 protein. Of fewer than 700,000 distinct CDR3 sequences listed, 47% were seen once; the top ten hold 20% to 25%. The source material was blood. Every receptor here comes from a man at least 80 years old in good health.

This clonotype was counted only a few times. The chain has TRBV20-1 and TRBJ2-3, with D hard to call. The CDR3 is 14 amino acids. The V gene's germline CDR1 is DFQATT and CDR2 SNEGSKA (reference sequence). The V and J ends lost 1 base and 0 bases respectively, with 8 bases between them. As DNA, the CDR3 is TGCAGTGCTAGAGCCAGCCGGAGCACAGATACGCAGTATTTT. Residues: CSARASRSTDTQYF.

The chain carries TRBV7-2 and TRBJ1-5, with a possible D match to TRBD1 (5 bases). This CDR3 contains 16 residues. V lost 5 bases to trimming and J lost 3 bases, with 17 bases between them. CDR1 is SGHTA and CDR2 is FQGNSA in the germline V gene. CDR3 in DNA: TGTGCCAGCAGCCGTCAGGGTACAGGATTCAATCAGCCCCAGCATTTT. Residues: CASSRQGTGFNQPQHF. The whole variable domain, remainder taken from reference TRBV7-2 and TRBJ1-5, is GAGVSQSPSNKVTEKGKDVELRCDPISGHTALYWYRQSLGQGLEFLIYFQGNSAPDKSGLPSDRFSAERTGGSVSTLTIQRTQQEDSAVYLCASSRQGTGFNQPQHFGDGTRLSIL.

This clonotype came up a few times. The chain uses TRBV7-2 and TRBJ1-6; D is uncertain. CDR3 length: 15 residues. V lost 1 base and J 4 bases, leaving 8 bases between the germline ends. In germline, CDR1 is SGHTA, CDR2 FQGNSA. For the CDR3, the DNA is TGTGCCAGCAGCTTAGAGGGCGGGTATAATTCACCCCTCCACTTT. Translating gives CASSLEGGYNSPLHF.

This clonotype appeared many times. The chain combines TRBV4-3 with TRBJ2-3; possibly TRBD2 for D (5 bases). The V and J ends lost 0 bases and 4 bases respectively, with 11 bases between them. Germline values: CDR1 LGHNA, CDR2 YSLEER. The CDR3 is 15 amino acids. CDR3 DNA: TGCGCCAGCAGCCAAGAATGGGAGTGGGCAGATACGCAGTATTTT. Translating it yields CASSQEWEWADTQYF.

The chain couples TRBV28 to TRBJ2-3; D ambiguous. The germline V gene has CDR1 MDHEN and CDR2 SYDVKM. The V end was cut by 3 bases, the J end by 3 bases, with 13 bases between. CDR3 size: 15 residues. CDR3: CASSFREVGTDTQYF. The CDR3 DNA is TGTGCCAGCAGTTTTCGCGAAGTGGGGACAGATACGCAGTATTTT.

V gene TRBV7-3 combines with J gene TRBJ2-1; a weak D match, TRBD2 (7 bases). This CDR3 has 18 amino acids. Trimming took off 4 bases at V and 6 bases at J, with 25 bases between the two ends. CDR1 and CDR2 (germline): SGHTA, FQGTGA. Here the CDR3 reads CASSSDLYGTTGSNEQFF. DNA of the CDR3: TGTGCCAGCAGCTCGGACCTGTACGGGACTACAGGGAGCAATGAGCAGTTCTTC.

The chain has TRBV5-1 and TRBJ2-1; 13 bases line up with TRBD2. The V segment lost 0 bases and the J segment 14 bases; nucleotides outside the gene matches: 5. This CDR3 has 14 residues. The germline V gene has CDR1 SGHRS and CDR2 YFSETQ. In DNA, the CDR3 is TGCGCCAGCAGCTTGGGGACTAGCGGGAGAGGCAAGTTCTTC. Encoded protein: CASSLGTSGRGKFF.

This rearrangement joins TRBV28 to TRBJ2-3; D might be TRBD1 (7 bases). Germline V CDR1 and CDR2: MDHEN, SYDVKM. V was shortened by 6 bases and J by 3 bases, with 22 bases between the two germline ends. The CDR3 has 17 residues. CDR3 in amino acids: CASRPPQGGRVTDTQYF. CDR3 sequence (DNA): TGTGCCAGCAGGCCTCCTCAGGGGGGCCGAGTGACAGATACGCAGTATTTT.

The chain couples TRBV3-1 to TRBJ2-5; 7 bases are a match to TRBD2. With the DNA end fitting TRBJ2-7 better, the J assignment may be wrong. CDR3 size: 13 residues. Germline lookup yields CDR1 LGHDT and CDR2 YNNKEL (reference sequence). The CDR3 bases are TGTGCCAGCAGCCAGTCGGGAGGCGGCGAGCAGTACTTC. It is translated as CASSQSGGGEQYF.

This clonotype has a handful of counts. The rearrangement uses TRBV20-1 and TRBJ2-4; TRBD2 matches 8 bases. CDR1 is DFQATT, CDR2 SNEGSKA, per germline (reference sequence). Unmatched junction bases numbered 10, after V lost 2 bases and J lost 7 bases. CDR3 length: 15 amino acids. The CDR3 is CSARHTGTRWNIQYF. The CDR3 DNA sequence: TGCAGTGCTAGACATACCGGGACTAGGTGGAACATTCAGTACTTC.

Ten or more counts support this clonotype. CDR3 nucleotide sequence: TGTGCCAGCAGTTACCGGGACGGCCTTAGTGAAGCTTTCTTT. Protein: CASSYRDGLSEAFF. The chain recombines TRBV6-2 or TRBV6-3 with TRBJ1-1; a possible D gene is TRBD1 (5 bases). V lost 2 bases to trimming and J lost 7 bases, with 14 bases between them. Germline V gene data show CDR1 as MNHEY and CDR2 as SVGEGT. The CDR3 length is 14 residues.

The chain combines TRBV20-1 with TRBJ2-3; 7 nucleotides match TRBD1. Germline V gives CDR1 DFQATT, CDR2 SNEGSKA (reference sequence). The CDR3 covers 15 residues. V was clipped by 3 bases and J by 6 bases; unmatched bases: 12. CDR3 nucleotides: TGCAGTGCTAGCGAAAGCCGGGACAGCGAGGATACGCAGTATTTT. Encoded protein: CSASESRDSEDTQYF.

This sequence joins TRBV20-1 and TRBJ1-1; D is uncertain. The CDR3 runs 13 residues. Trimming shortened V by 3 bases and J by 5 bases, and 13 bases separated the two germline ends. CDR1 is DFQATT, CDR2 SNEGSKA, per germline (reference sequence). CDR3 bases: TGCAGTGCTAGTACTGGGCGATTGACTGAAGCTTTCTTT. As protein: CSASTGRLTEAFF.